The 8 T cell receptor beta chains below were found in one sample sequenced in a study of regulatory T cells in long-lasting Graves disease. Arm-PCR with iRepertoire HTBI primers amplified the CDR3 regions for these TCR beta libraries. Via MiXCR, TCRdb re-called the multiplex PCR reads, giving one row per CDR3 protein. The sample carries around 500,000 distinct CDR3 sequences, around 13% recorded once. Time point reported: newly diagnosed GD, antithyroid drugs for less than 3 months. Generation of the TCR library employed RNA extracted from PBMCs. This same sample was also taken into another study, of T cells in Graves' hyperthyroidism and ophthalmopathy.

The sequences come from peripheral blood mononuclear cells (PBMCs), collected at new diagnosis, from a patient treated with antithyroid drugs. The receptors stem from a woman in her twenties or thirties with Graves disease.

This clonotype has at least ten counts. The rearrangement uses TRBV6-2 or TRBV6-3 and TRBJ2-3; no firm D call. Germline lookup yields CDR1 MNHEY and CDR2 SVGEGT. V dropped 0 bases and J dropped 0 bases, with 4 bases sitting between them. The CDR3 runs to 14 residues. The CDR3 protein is CASSYSGSTDTQYF. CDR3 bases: TGTGCCAGCAGTTACTCCGGGAGCACAGATACGCAGTATTTT.

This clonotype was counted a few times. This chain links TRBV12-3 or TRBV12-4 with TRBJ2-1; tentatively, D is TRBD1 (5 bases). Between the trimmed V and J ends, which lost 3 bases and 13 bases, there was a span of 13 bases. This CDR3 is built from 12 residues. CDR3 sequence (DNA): TGTGCCAGCAGTTTTTCCTCCACAGGACAGTTCTTC. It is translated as CASSFSSTGQFF.

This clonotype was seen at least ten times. Here the CDR3 DNA reads TGTGCCAGCAGTGAATTTATGGTATCCATCTCCTACAATGAGCAGTTCTTC. This encodes CASSEFMVSISYNEQFF. V and J are TRBV2 and TRBJ2-1, with D uncertain. CDR1 is SNHLY and CDR2 is FYNNEI in the germline V gene. V was trimmed by 2 bases and J by 0 bases, leaving 14 bases between them. This CDR3 contains 17 residues. The variable domain in full, with the rest retrieved from reference TRBV2 and TRBJ2-1, is EPEVTQTPSHQVTQMGQEVILRCVPISNHLYFYWYRQILGQKVEFLVSFYNNEISEKSEIFDDQFSVERPDGSNFTLKIRSTKLEDSAMYFCASSEFMVSISYNEQFFGPGTRLTVL.

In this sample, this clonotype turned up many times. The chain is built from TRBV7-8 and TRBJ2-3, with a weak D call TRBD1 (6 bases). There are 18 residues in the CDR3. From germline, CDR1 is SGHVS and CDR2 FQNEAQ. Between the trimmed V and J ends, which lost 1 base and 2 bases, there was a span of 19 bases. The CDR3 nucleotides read TGTGCCAGCAGCTTAGTTATCGAGAGGGGGACCCTCACAGATACGCAGTATTTT. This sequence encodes CASSLVIERGTLTDTQYF.

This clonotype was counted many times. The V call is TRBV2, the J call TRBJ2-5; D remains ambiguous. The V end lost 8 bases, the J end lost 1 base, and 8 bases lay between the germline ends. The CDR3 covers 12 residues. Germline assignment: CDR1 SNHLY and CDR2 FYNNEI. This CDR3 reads CASPGTQETQYF. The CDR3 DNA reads TGTGCCAGCCCAGGTACCCAAGAGACCCAGTACTTC.

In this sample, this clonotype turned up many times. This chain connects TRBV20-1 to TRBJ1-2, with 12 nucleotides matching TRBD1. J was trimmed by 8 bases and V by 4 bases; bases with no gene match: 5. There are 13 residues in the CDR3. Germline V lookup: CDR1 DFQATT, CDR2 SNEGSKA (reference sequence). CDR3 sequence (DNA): TGCAGTGCTACCTCCGGGACAGGGGGCGGCTACACCTTC. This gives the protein CSATSGTGGGYTF.

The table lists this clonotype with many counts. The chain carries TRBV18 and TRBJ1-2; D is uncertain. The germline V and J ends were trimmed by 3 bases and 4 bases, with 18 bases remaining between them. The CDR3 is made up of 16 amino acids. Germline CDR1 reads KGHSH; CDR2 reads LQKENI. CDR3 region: CASSPDLNPAAYGYTF. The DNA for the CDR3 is TGTGCCAGCTCACCGGATTTGAATCCCGCCGCCTATGGCTACACCTTC. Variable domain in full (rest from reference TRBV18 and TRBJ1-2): NAGVMQNPRHLVRRRGQEARLRCSPMKGHSHVYWYRQLPEEGLKFMVYLQKENIIDESGMPKERFSAEFPKEGPSILRIQQVVRGDSAAYFCASSPDLNPAAYGYTFGSGTRLTVV.

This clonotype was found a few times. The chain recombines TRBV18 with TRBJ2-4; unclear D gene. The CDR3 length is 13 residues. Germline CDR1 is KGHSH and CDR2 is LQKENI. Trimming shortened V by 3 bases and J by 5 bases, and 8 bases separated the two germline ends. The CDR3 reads CASSPDRENIQYF. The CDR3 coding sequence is TGTGCCAGCTCACCTGACCGGGAAAACATTCAGTACTTC.